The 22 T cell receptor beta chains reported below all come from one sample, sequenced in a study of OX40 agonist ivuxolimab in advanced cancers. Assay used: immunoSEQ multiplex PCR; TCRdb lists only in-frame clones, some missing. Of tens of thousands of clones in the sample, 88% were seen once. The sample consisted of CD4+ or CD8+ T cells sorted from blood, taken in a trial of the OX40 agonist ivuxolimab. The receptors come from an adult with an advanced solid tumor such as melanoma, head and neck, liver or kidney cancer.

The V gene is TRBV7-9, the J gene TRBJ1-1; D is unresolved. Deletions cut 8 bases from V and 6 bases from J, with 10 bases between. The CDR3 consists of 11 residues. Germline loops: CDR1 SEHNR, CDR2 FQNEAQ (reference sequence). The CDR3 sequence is CASLGIAEAFF. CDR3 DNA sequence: TGTGCCAGCCTCGGGATAGCTGAAGCTTTCTTT.

CDR3 amino acids: CASSLERVYGYTF. DNA of the CDR3: TGCGCCAGCAGCTTGGAACGGGTCTATGGCTACACCTTC. The rearrangement uses TRBV5-1 and TRBJ1-2; D is undetermined. Germline CDR1 reads SGHRS; CDR2 reads YFSETQ. V was cut by 0 bases and J by 4 bases, with 7 bases left in between. This CDR3 has 13 amino acids. The entire variable domain, with the rest obtained from reference TRBV5-1 and TRBJ1-2, is as follows: KAGVTQTPRYLIKTRGQQVTLSCSPISGHRSVSWYQQTPGQGLQFLFEYFSETQRNKGNFPGRFSGRQFSNSRSEMNVSTLELGDSALYLCASSLERVYGYTFGSGTRLTVV.

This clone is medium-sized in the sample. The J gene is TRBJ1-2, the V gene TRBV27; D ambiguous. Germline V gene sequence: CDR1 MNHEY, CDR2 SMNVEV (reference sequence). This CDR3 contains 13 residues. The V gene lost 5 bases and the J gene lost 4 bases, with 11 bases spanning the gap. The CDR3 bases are TGTGCCAGCAGTAGTGGGTCGCTCTATGGCTACACCTTC. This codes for CASSSGSLYGYTF.

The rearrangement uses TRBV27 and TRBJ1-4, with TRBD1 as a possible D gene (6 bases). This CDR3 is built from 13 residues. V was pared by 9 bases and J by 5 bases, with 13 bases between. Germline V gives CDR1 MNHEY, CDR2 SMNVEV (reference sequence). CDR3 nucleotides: TGTGCCAGTGGAAGGGGGGGAAATGAAAAACTGTTTTTT. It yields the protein CASGRGGNEKLFF.

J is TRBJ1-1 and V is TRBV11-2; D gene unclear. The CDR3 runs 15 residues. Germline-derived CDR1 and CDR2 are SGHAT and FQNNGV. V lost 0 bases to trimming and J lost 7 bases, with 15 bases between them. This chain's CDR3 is CASSLDGVGGGEAFF. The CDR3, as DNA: TGTGCCAGCAGCTTAGATGGGGTCGGAGGCGGTGAAGCTTTCTTT.

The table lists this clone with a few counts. CDR3 DNA sequence: TGTGCCTCCCGGGAAGCTGGAAACACCATATATTTT. Amino acid sequence: CASREAGNTIYF. The J gene is TRBJ1-3, the V gene TRBV7-2; no definite D call. Germline-derived CDR1 and CDR2 are SGHTA and FQGNSA. Trimming pared 11 bases from V and 2 bases from J, leaving 10 bases between. This CDR3 region has 12 residues.

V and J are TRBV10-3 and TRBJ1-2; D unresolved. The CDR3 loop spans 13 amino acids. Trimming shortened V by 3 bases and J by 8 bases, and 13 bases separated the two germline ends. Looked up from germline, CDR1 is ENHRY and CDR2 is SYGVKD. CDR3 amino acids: CAISDSDSRGYTF. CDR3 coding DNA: TGTGCCATCAGTGATTCAGATTCTAGGGGCTACACCTTC.

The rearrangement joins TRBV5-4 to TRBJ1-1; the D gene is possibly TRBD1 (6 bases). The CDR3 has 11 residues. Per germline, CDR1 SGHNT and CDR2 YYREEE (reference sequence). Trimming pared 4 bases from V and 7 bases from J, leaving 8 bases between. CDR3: CASSRGGEAFF. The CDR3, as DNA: TGTGCCAGCAGCCGAGGGGGTGAAGCTTTCTTT.

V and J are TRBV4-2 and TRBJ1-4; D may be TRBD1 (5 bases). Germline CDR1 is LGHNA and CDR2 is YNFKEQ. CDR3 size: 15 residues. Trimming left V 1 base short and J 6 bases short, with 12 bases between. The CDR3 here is CASSQGQQGDEKLFF. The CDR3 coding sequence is TGTGCCAGCAGCCAAGGACAGCAGGGAGATGAAAAACTGTTTTTT.

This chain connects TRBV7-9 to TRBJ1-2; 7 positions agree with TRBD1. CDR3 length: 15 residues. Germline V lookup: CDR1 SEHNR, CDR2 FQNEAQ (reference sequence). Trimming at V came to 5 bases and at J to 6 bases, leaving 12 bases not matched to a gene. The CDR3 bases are TGTGCCAGCAGCGTGGCCGCGGGACAGACCCATGGCTACACCTTC. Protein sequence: CASSVAAGQTHGYTF.

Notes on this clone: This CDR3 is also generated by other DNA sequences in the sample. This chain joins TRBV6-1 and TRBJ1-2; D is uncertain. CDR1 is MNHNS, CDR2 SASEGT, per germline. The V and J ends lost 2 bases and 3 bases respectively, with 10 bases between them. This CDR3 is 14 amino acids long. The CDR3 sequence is CASSETGPDYGYTF. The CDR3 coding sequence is TGTGCCAGCAGTGAAACGGGTCCTGACTATGGCTACACCTTC.

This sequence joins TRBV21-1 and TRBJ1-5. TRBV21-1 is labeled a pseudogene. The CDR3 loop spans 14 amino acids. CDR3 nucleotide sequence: TGTGCCAGCCCGGGGGGTGAAAGCAATCAGCCCCAGCATTTT. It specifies CASPGGESNQPQHF.

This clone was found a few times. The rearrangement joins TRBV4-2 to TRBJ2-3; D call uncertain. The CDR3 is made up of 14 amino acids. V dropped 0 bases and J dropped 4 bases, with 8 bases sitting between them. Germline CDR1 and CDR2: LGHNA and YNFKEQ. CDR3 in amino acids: CASSQESWSDTQYF. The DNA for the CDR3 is TGTGCCAGCAGCCAAGAAAGCTGGTCAGATACGCAGTATTTT.

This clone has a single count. The CDR3 bases are TGCGCCAGCAGCCAAGGGAGGGCGGGACTGAAGACCCAGTACTTC. It specifies CASSQGRAGLKTQYF. The chain combines TRBV4-1 with TRBJ2-5; tentatively, D is TRBD2 (6 bases). Trimming shortened V by 1 base and J by 6 bases, and 15 bases separated the two germline ends. The CDR3 contains 15 residues. The germline CDR1 and CDR2 sequences are MGHRA and YSYEKL.

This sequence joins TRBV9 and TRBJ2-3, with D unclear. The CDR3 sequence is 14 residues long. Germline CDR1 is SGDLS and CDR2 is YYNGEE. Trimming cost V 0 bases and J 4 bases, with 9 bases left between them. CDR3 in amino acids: CASSVVGSSDTQYF. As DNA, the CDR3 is TGTGCCAGCAGCGTAGTAGGAAGTTCAGATACGCAGTATTTT. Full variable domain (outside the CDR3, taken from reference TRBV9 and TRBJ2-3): DSGVTQTPKHLITATGQRVTLRCSPRSGDLSVYWYQQSLDQGLQFLIQYYNGEERAKGNILERFSAQQFPDLHSELNLSSLELGDSALYFCASSVVGSSDTQYFGPGTRLTVL.

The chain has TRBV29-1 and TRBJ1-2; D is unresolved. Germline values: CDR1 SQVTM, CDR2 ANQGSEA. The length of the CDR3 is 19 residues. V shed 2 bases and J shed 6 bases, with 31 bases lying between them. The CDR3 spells CSVENLIALSTFGRHGYTF. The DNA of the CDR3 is TGCAGCGTTGAAAATTTAATAGCCCTATCCACCTTTGGTCGGCATGGCTACACCTTC.

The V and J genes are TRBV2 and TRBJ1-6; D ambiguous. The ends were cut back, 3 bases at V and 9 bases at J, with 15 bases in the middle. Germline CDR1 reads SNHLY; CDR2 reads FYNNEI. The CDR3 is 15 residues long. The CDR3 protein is CASSDGRAGLSPLHF. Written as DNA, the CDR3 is TGTGCCAGCAGTGATGGACGAGCCGGGCTTTCACCCCTCCACTTT.

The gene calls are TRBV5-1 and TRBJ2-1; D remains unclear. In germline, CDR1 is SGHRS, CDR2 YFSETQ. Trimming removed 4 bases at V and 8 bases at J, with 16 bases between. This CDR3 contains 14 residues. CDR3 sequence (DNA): TGCGCCAGCAGCACCGGGCCATCGGCGGATGAGCAGTTCTTC. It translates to CASSTGPSADEQFF.

CDR3 protein: CASSQGARGPQSGELFF. The CDR3, as DNA: TGTGCCAGCAGCCAAGGGGCGCGGGGGCCCCAATCCGGGGAGCTGTTTTTT. The chain uses TRBV14 and TRBJ2-2; possibly TRBD2 for D (7 bases). Germline CDR1 SGHDN, CDR2 FVKESK. This CDR3 has 17 residues. V was pared by 1 base and J by 6 bases, with 18 bases between. The full variable domain, in which reference TRBV14 and TRBJ2-2 provide the parts outside the CDR3, is EAGVTQFPSHSVIEKGQTVTLRCDPISGHDNLYWYRRVMGKEIKFLLHFVKESKQDESGMPNNRFLAERTGGTYSTLKVQPAELEDSGVYFCASSQGARGPQSGELFFGEGSRLTVL.

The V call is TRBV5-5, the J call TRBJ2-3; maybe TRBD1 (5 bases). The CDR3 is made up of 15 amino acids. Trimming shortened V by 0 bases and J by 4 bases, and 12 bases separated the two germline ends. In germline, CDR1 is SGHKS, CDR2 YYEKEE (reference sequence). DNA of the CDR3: TGTGCCAGCAGCTTGGAAAGCCAGGGCGCAGATACGCAGTATTTT. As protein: CASSLESQGADTQYF.

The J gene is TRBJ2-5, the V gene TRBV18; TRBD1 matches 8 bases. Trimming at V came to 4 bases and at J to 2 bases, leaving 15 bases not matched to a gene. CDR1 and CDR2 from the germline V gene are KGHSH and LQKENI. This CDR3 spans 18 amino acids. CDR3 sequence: CASSLYTLTGGGQETQYF. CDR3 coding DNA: TGTGCCAGCTCACTCTACACCCTCACAGGGGGAGGTCAAGAGACCCAGTACTTC.

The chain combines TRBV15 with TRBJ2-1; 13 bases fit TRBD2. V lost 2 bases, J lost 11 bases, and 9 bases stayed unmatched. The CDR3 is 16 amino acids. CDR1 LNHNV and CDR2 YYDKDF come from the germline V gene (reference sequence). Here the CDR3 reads CATSRPGTSGKLQQFF. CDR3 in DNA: TGTGCCACCAGCAGACCTGGGACTAGCGGGAAACTTCAGCAGTTCTTC. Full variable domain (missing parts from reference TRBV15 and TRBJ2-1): DAMVIQNPRYQVTQFGKPVTLSCSQTLNHNVMYWYQQKSSQAPKLLFHYYDKDFNNEADTPDNFQSRRPNTSFCFLDIRSPGLGDTAMYLCATSRPGTSGKLQQFFGPGTRLTVL.